This T cell receptor (beta chain) was profiled in a study of shared clonotypes between healthy human individuals. The authors distributed each subset's genomic DNA evenly over several immunoSEQ plates. The unsorted PBMC replicate PCRs were performed with about 280 ng DNA, 32,000 or so T cell genomes. Data came from immunoSEQ multiplex PCR; TCRdb stores just in-frame clones and leaves some out. The data contain about 460,000 clones, roughly 80% of them singletons. A remark on this clone: Its specificity is not known.

Donors were healthy HIV-negative adults without recent acute infections or vaccinations. Study observations and caveats: Represented diversity (both genetic and exposure-history) was limited by the small number of donors.

Germline loops: CDR1 SGHTA, CDR2 FQGNSA. CDR3 length: 13 residues. The germline V and J ends were trimmed by 1 base and 6 bases, with 7 bases remaining between them. V is TRBV7-2 and J is TRBJ1-5; D remains ambiguous. The TCR originated in a woman in her forties in good health. Some clones in this sample may be carry-over from other donors' samples. Sequenced sample: PBMCs. CDR3 sequence (DNA): TGTGCCAGCAGCTTAGTGTCCACTCAGCCCCAGCATTTT. Translation gives CASSLVSTQPQHF.